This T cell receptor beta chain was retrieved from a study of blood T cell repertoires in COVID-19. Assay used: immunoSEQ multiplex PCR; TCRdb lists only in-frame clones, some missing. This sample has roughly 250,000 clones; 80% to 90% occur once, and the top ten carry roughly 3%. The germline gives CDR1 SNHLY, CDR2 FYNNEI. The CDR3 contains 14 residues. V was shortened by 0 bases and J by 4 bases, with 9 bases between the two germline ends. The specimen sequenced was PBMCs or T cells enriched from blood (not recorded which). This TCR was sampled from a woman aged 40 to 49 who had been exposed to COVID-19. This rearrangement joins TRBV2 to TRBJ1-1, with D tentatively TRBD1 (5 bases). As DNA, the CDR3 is TGTGCCAGCAGTGAAGCGGGGGGTATCACTGAAGCTTTCTTT. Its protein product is CASSEAGGITEAFF.